This T cell receptor beta chain was recorded in a study of PD-1 blockade in mismatch repair-deficient tumors. Across the study: Patients had around twelve mismatch repair-deficient cancer types, all previously treated and progressing.

Data came from immunoSEQ multiplex PCR; TCRdb stores just in-frame clones and leaves some out. The data show more than 85,000 clones, approximately 80% seen once. Study-level findings and limits: Rapid post-treatment expansion, then contraction, generally preceding radiologic response, marked tumor-resident clones.

This clone was seen a single time. No antigen is known for it. A few pembrolizumab responders had their TCRs sequenced. With V trimmed by 2 bases and J by 0 bases, 6 bases remained unmatched. Germline CDR1 and CDR2: KGHSH and LQKENI. CDR3 length: 17 residues. The chain employs TRBV18 and TRBJ2-3; 9 nucleotides align to TRBD1. Sequencing used peripheral blood, obtained about 33 weeks after starting pembrolizumab. The receptor's source is an adult with mismatch repair-deficient cancer. The CDR3 spells CASSPARGQGSTDTQYF. Written as DNA, the CDR3 is TGTGCCAGCTCACCAGCGCGCGGACAGGGGAGCACAGATACGCAGTATTTT.